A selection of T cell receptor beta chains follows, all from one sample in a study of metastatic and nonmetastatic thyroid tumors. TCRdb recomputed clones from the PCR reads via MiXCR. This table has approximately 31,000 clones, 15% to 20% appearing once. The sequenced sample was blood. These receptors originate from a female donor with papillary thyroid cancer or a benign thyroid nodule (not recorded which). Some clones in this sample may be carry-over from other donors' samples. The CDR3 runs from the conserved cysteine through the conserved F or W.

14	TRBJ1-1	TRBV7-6	CASSYKAGGALAFF
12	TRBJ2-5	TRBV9	CASSDTQETQYF
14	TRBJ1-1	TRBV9	CASSSGQGNTEAFF
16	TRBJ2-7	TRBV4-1	CASSQREGGLDYEQYF
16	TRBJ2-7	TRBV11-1	CASILAGTGKVNDQYF
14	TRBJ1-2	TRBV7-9	CASSLPTEIYGYTF
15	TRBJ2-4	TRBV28	CASSLPSTGRNIQYF
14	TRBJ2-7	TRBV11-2	CASSLTTGCYEQYF
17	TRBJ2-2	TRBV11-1	CASSRIGGRFVTGELFF
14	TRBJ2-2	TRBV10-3	CATTGLPNTGELFF
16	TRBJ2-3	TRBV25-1	CASSELGEESTDTQYF
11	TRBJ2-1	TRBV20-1	CSARVLAGDFF
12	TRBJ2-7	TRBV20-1	CSAVVLVDEQYF
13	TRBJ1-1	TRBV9	CASSGGTGDEAFF
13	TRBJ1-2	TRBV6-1	CASSENRDNGYTF
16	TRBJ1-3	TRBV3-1	CASSLGQEDWRNTIYF
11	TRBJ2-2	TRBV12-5	CASGFVAELFF
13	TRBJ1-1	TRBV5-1	CASSTGGRTEAFF
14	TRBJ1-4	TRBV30	CAWSVQGGGEKLFF
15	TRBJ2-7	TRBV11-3	CASSFGTGDTYEQYF
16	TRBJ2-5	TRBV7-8	CASSHGTGPRGETQYF
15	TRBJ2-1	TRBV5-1	CASSLGAGGPNEQFF
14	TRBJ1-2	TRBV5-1	CASSIQGGNYGYTF
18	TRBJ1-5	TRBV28	CASSLSGHRSYSNQPQHF
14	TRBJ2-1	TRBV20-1	CSANSGISYNEQFF
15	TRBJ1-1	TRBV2	CASSAGKGGGTEAFF
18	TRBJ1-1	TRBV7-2	CASSLYWDRSLQGTEAFF
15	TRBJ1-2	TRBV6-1	CASSEGFSSNYGYTF
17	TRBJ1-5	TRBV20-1	CSARDQGTGGLNQPQHF
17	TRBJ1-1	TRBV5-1	CASSQGTGVSGNTEAFF
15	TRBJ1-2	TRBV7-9	CASSLGVQGVGCYTF
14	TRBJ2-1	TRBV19	CASSEVGRGNEQFF
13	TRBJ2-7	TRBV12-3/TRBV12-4	CASSVTSGEKQYF
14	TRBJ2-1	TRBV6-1	CASLHPGLGISHLF
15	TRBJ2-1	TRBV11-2	CASSLQASAYNEQFF